The 14 T cell receptor beta chains given below trace back to one sample, sequenced in a study of beta chain features in type 1 diabetes. Every bit of the isolated RNA underwent reverse transcription, so sequencing read expressed TCRB transcripts. The method was immunoSEQ multiplex PCR; TCRdb's version includes in-frame clones alone and lacks a portion of them. This repertoire shows 970,000 or so clones, roughly 16% found once; its top ten account for 0.02% to 0.03%. The sequencing input was naive CD4+ T cells from blood. These receptors all stem from a woman aged 18 to 35 in good health.

The chain couples TRBV27 to TRBJ1-1; 7 bases align to TRBD1. This CDR3 region has 16 residues. Looked up from germline, CDR1 is MNHEY and CDR2 is SMNVEV (reference sequence). The V and J ends lost 7 bases and 1 base, in that order; junction bases with no gene match: 12. In nucleotides, the CDR3 is TGTGCCAGCAAGTACTCGACAGGGCTGAGGAACACTGAAGCTTTCTTT. This gives the protein CASKYSTGLRNTEAFF.

This clone was observed a few times. V usage is TRBV11-1 and J usage is TRBJ2-3; maybe TRBD1 (5 bases). Trimming took off 5 bases at V and 6 bases at J, with 15 bases between the two ends. Germline loops: CDR1 SGHAT, CDR2 FQDESV (reference sequence). This CDR3 is 14 amino acids long. The CDR3 nucleotides read TGTGCCAGCAGCGGCTTTCAGGGCTTGGATACGCAGTATTTT. Translation: CASSGFQGLDTQYF.

Only a few counts were recorded for this clone. J is TRBJ1-5 and V is TRBV28, with unresolved D. This CDR3 is built from 12 residues. V gave up 6 bases and J gave up 4 bases, with 7 bases separating them. The V gene's germline CDR1 is MDHEN and CDR2 SYDVKM. CDR3 amino acids: CASSRLNQPQHF. CDR3 bases: TGTGCCAGCAGCCGTTTAAATCAGCCCCAGCATTTT.

This clone was counted only a few times. The J gene is TRBJ2-5, the V gene TRBV6-5; 12 bases align to TRBD1. The CDR3 consists of 15 residues. Germline V gives CDR1 MNHEY, CDR2 SVGAGI. V lost 6 bases to trimming and J lost 8 bases; unmatched junction nucleotides: 10. CDR3 DNA sequence: TGTGCCAGCAGCCCCAAGGGACAGGGGGCCGGTACCCAGTACTTC. Protein product: CASSPKGQGAGTQYF.

This clone has only a few counts. This sequence joins TRBV5-1 and TRBJ2-7; D remains unclear. Trimming took 4 bases from V and 6 from J, leaving 14 bases between them. Per germline, CDR1 SGHRS and CDR2 YFSETQ. The CDR3 spans 13 residues. The CDR3 nucleotides read TGCGCCAGCAGCCTAACCCGTTTGAGCGAGCAGTACTTC. This encodes CASSLTRLSEQYF.

The chain employs TRBV6-5 and TRBJ2-7; 7 bases fit TRBD2. This CDR3 has 13 amino acids. The germline gives CDR1 MNHEY, CDR2 SVGAGI. Trimming at V came to 5 bases and at J to 7 bases, leaving 8 bases not matched to a gene. For the CDR3, the DNA is TGTGCCAGCAGTCCTGGGAGACTAGCTGAGCAGTACTTC. Translation gives CASSPGRLAEQYF.

This clone was counted a few times. Other nucleotide sequences from this sample produce the same CDR3. This sequence joins TRBV5-1 and TRBJ2-1; D may be TRBD2 (5 bases). The CDR3 has 12 amino acids. Germline V gene lookup returns CDR1 SGHRS and CDR2 YFSETQ. V was cut by 0 bases and J by 8 bases, with 6 bases left in between. The DNA of the CDR3 is TGCGCCAGCAGCTTGGTCGGGGATGAGCAGTTCTTC. Amino acids: CASSLVGDEQFF.

The genes are TRBV20-1 and TRBJ2-2; D remains unclear. V lost 6 bases to trimming and J lost 2 bases, with 4 bases between them. The CDR3 loop spans 11 amino acids. The germline V gene encodes CDR1 DFQATT and CDR2 SNEGSKA (reference sequence). CDR3 residues: CSALNTGELFF. CDR3 bases: TGCAGTGCATTAAACACCGGGGAGCTGTTTTTT.

This clone was detected ten times or more. V usage is TRBV14 and J usage is TRBJ2-1; D unresolved. V dropped 5 bases and J dropped 7 bases, with 9 bases sitting between them. From germline, CDR1 is SGHDN and CDR2 FVKESK. The CDR3 is 12 residues long. The CDR3 DNA is TGTGCCAGCAGCGGCTCGGGTAATGAGCAGTTCTTC. Its protein product is CASSGSGNEQFF.

This clone was observed a handful of times. This chain's CDR3 is CATDQGQVYNEQFF. CDR3 DNA sequence: TGTGCCACCGACCAGGGACAGGTCTACAATGAGCAGTTCTTC. This sequence joins TRBV28 and TRBJ2-1; 8 bases line up with TRBD1. Germline V gene lookup returns CDR1 MDHEN and CDR2 SYDVKM. The ends lost 10 bases at V and 3 bases at J; junction bases unmatched: 8. This CDR3 has 14 residues.

The rearrangement joins TRBV4-3 to TRBJ2-1; D is perhaps TRBD1 (6 bases). Germline CDR1 reads LGHNA; CDR2 reads YSLEER. The CDR3 consists of 17 residues. Trimming took off 1 base at V and 2 bases at J, with 15 bases between the two ends. CDR3: CASSQGVAGDAYNEQFF. The CDR3 DNA reads as TGCGCCAGCAGCCAAGGTGTGGCAGGGGATGCCTACAATGAGCAGTTCTTC.

The chain combines TRBV7-2 with TRBJ2-2; D might be TRBD1 (5 bases). The CDR3 covers 15 residues. CDR1 SGHTA and CDR2 FQGNSA come from the germline V gene. Trimming took 2 bases from V and 1 from J, leaving 8 bases between them. CDR3 in DNA: TGTGCCAGCAGCTTAACAGGAGAGAACACCGGGGAGCTGTTTTTT. Translation: CASSLTGENTGELFF.

The chain uses TRBV7-9 and TRBJ2-7; D gene unclear. Germline CDR1 SEHNR, CDR2 FQNEAQ (reference sequence). Trimming stripped 4 bases from V and 1 base from J, with 17 bases between. The CDR3 extends over 16 amino acids. In DNA form, the CDR3 reads TGTGCCAGCAGCTCCCGGCTGGGATCAAGTTCCTACGAGCAGTACTTC. It yields the protein CASSSRLGSSSYEQYF.

This clone was observed a handful of times. This chain joins TRBV4-3 and TRBJ1-2, with 9 bases matching TRBD1. V was clipped by 4 bases and J by 9 bases; unmatched bases: 6. This CDR3 has 13 amino acids. CDR1 is LGHNA and CDR2 is YSLEER in the germline V gene. CDR3 protein: CASSPGTGPRYTF. The CDR3 DNA reads as TGCGCCAGCAGCCCCGGGACAGGGCCGCGCTACACCTTC.